Included here is one T cell receptor beta chain sequence, with context. No antigen is known for it. This sample includes further DNA sequences coding for the same CDR3. These data come from a study of shared clonotypes between healthy human individuals. The CDR3 loop spans 14 amino acids. The ends were cut back, 5 bases at V and 0 bases at J, with 6 bases in the middle. Germline V gene lookup returns CDR1 SGHRS and CDR2 YFSETQ. Study-level results: Clonotypes that were shared across four donors made up around 5% of naive CD4 clonotypes.

Clones were read by immunoSEQ multiplex PCR, and TCRdb kept only the in-frame ones, dropping some. This table holds fewer than 2.5 million clones, approximately 94% found once. The sequence was obtained from a man younger than 35 in good health. Some clones in this sample may be carry-over from other donors' samples. Sequencing used naive CD4+ T cells from PBMCs. Subset reported: CD45RA+ positively selected. This sequence joins TRBV5-1 and TRBJ2-6, with D hard to call. This CDR3 reads CASSPTSGANVLTF. In DNA, the CDR3 is TGCGCCAGCAGTCCGACCTCTGGGGCCAACGTCCTGACTTTC.